These 18 T cell receptor beta chains were all obtained from the same sample, sequenced in a study of T cell repertoires in cytomegalovirus infection. No cognate antigen is known for these TCRs. TCRdb itself ran the reads through MiXCR, one entry per CDR3 protein. The sample holds 340,000 or so distinct CDR3 sequences; just under 25% are singletons and the top ten take 13%. The source was cultured PBMCs, collected from culture after CMV antigen stimulation. These receptors came from a human donor in good health (CMV status not recorded). Some clones in this sample may be carry-over from other donors' samples.

The chain recombines TRBV18 with TRBJ1-2; TRBD1 matches 8 bases. Germline trimming cut 3 bases from V and 7 bases from J; bases unmatched to any gene: 4. This CDR3 comprises 13 residues. CDR1 and CDR2 (germline): KGHSH, LQKENI. In DNA form, the CDR3 reads TGTGCCAGCTCACCGGACAGGGAGGCTGGCTACACCTTC. It is translated as CASSPDREAGYTF.

This clonotype was counted ten times or more. The chain combines TRBV6-1 with TRBJ2-1, with 8 bases matching TRBD2. This CDR3 has 20 amino acids. Germline V gene sequence: CDR1 MNHNS, CDR2 SASEGT. J was trimmed by 2 bases and V by 5 bases; bases with no gene match: 20. The CDR3 loop is CASSQGLAEWGEGPYNEQFF. The DNA of the CDR3 is TGTGCCAGCAGTCAAGGACTAGCTGAGTGGGGGGAGGGACCCTACAATGAGCAGTTCTTC.

The gene calls are TRBV27 and TRBJ2-7; D unclear. Trimming pared 5 bases from V and 2 bases from J, leaving 13 bases between. This CDR3 spans 14 amino acids. Per germline, CDR1 MNHEY and CDR2 SMNVEV (reference sequence). CDR3 sequence reads: CASSPLGGPYEQYV. For the CDR3, the DNA is TGTGCCAGCAGTCCCCTAGGTGGGCCCTACGAGCAGTACGTC.

The chain links TRBV5-1 to TRBJ2-5; 13 bases are shared with TRBD2. The trim removed 4 bases at V and 5 bases at J, leaving 11 bases unmatched. The germline gives CDR1 SGHRS, CDR2 YFSETQ. The CDR3 extends over 17 amino acids. Written as DNA, the CDR3 is TGCGCCAGCAGCCGACGGACTAGCGGGAGTTTAGAGGAGACCCAGTACTTC. Protein: CASSRRTSGSLEETQYF.

This clonotype was recorded a few times. The rearrangement links TRBV6-2 or TRBV6-3 to TRBJ1-2; 8 bases map to TRBD1. Germline-derived CDR1 and CDR2 are MNHEY and SVGEGT. The length of the CDR3 is 11 residues. The V segment lost 6 bases and the J segment 11 bases; nucleotides outside the gene matches: 5. The CDR3 region has the DNA TGTGCCAGCAGCCTCGACAGGGGTTACACCTTC. Amino acid sequence: CASSLDRGYTF.

The chain has TRBV29-1 and TRBJ2-1, with 9 positions matching TRBD1. The germline V gene encodes CDR1 SQVTM and CDR2 ANQGSEA. The trim removed 7 bases at V and 3 bases at J, leaving 10 bases unmatched. This CDR3 is built from 15 residues. The CDR3, as DNA: TGCAGCGACGCTGGGGGACAGGGAGACTACAATGAGCAGTTCTTC. It encodes CSDAGGQGDYNEQFF.

The V and J genes are TRBV9 and TRBJ2-1; TRBD2 matches at 7 bases. Germline values: CDR1 SGDLS, CDR2 YYNGEE. The CDR3 covers 15 residues. V gave up 2 bases and J gave up 4 bases; unmatched junction bases: 6. CDR3 nucleotide sequence: TGTGCCAGCAGCGTTAGCGGGCTGCAATACAATGAGCAGTTCTTC. Its protein product is CASSVSGLQYNEQFF.

This clonotype was seen more than once but under ten times. The chain joins TRBV7-6 to TRBJ2-5, with 9 bases aligning to TRBD1. The ends lost 3 bases at V and 2 bases at J; junction bases unmatched: 10. The CDR3 runs to 17 residues. CDR1 is SGHVS and CDR2 is FNYEAQ in the germline V gene. The chain's CDR3 is CASSFGWDRAIQETQYF. CDR3 nucleotides: TGTGCCAGCAGCTTTGGGTGGGACAGGGCGATTCAAGAGACCCAGTACTTC. The full variable domain, with the rest looked up from reference TRBV7-6 and TRBJ2-5, is GAGVSQSPRYKVTKRGQDVALRCDPISGHVSLYWYRQALGQGPEFLTYFNYEAQQDKSGLPNDRFSAERPEGSISTLTIQRTEQRDSAMYRCASSFGWDRAIQETQYFGPGTRLLVL.

The V call is TRBV20-1, the J call TRBJ2-7; D may be TRBD2 (6 bases). There are 15 residues in the CDR3. In germline, CDR1 is DFQATT, CDR2 SNEGSKA (reference sequence). Trimming removed 3 bases at V and 4 bases at J, with 19 bases between. The CDR3 nucleotides are TGCAGTGCTAGCACTCTAAGGGACTGGGCATACGAGCAGTACTTC. Protein: CSASTLRDWAYEQYF.

This clonotype was recorded many times. V is TRBV7-2 and J is TRBJ1-1, with D hard to call. The CDR3 extends over 15 amino acids. CDR1 and CDR2 (germline): SGHTA, FQGNSA. Between the trimmed V and J ends, which lost 5 bases and 1 base, there was a span of 14 bases. The CDR3 sequence: CASSLSGQANTEAFF. As DNA, the CDR3 is TGTGCCAGCAGCCTAAGTGGTCAAGCGAACACTGAAGCTTTCTTT. The full variable domain, with the rest looked up from reference TRBV7-2 and TRBJ1-1, is GAGVSQSPSNKVTEKGKDVELRCDPISGHTALYWYRQSLGQGLEFLIYFQGNSAPDKSGLPSDRFSAERTGGSVSTLTIQRTQQEDSAVYLCASSLSGQANTEAFFGQGTRLTVV.

Concerning this clonotype: Relative to the germline gene, one junction end is altered; a read error may explain this. The chain recombines TRBV7-2 with TRBJ2-3; TRBD2 agrees at 13 bases. The CDR3 is 17 amino acids. Germline V gene data show CDR1 as SGHTA and CDR2 as FQGNSA. The CDR3: CVSSLGLGLAGLDTQYF. CDR3 coding DNA: TGTGTCAGCAGCTTAGGTTTGGGACTAGCGGGACTAGATACGCAGTATTTT. The entire variable domain, with the rest obtained from reference TRBV7-2 and TRBJ2-3, is as follows: GAGVSQSPSNKVTEKGKDVELRCDPISGHTALYWYRQSLGQGLEFLIYFQGNSAPDKSGLPSDRFSAERTGGSVSTLTIQRTQQEDSAVYLCVSSLGLGLAGLDTQYFGPGTRLTVL.

The chain combines TRBV11-3 with TRBJ2-3, with TRBD2 matching 10 bases. J lost 0 bases, V lost 5 bases, and 5 bases had no gene match. CDR1 is SGHNT and CDR2 is YENEEA in the germline V gene. This CDR3 is built from 16 residues. The chain's CDR3 is CASSEGLAVSTDTQYF. CDR3 bases: TGTGCCAGCAGCGAAGGACTAGCGGTTAGCACAGATACGCAGTATTTT.

In this sample, this clonotype turned up a few times. V gene TRBV20-1 combines with J gene TRBJ2-1; TRBD2 matches 13 bases. The CDR3 totals 14 residues. Germline values: CDR1 DFQATT, CDR2 SNEGSKA (reference sequence). V trimming: 6 bases; J trimming: 5 bases; junction bases outside the gene matches: 4. Here the CDR3 reads CSATSGRDHNEQFF. As DNA, the CDR3 is TGCAGTGCCACTAGCGGGAGGGACCACAATGAGCAGTTCTTC.

This clonotype was observed a handful of times. The chain carries TRBV6-2 or TRBV6-3 and TRBJ2-3; D remains ambiguous. Germline CDR1 and CDR2: MNHEY and SVGEGT. With 1 base removed from V and 5 bases from J, the gap between germline ends came to 7 bases. The CDR3 is 13 amino acids. The CDR3 loop is CASSYFSRDTQYF. The CDR3 DNA is TGTGCCAGCAGTTACTTTAGTAGAGATACGCAGTATTTT.

The chain couples TRBV29-1 to TRBJ2-5; D might be TRBD1 (6 bases). Germline loops: CDR1 SQVTM, CDR2 ANQGSEA. V was clipped by 2 bases and J by 4 bases, with 20 bases between them. This CDR3 has 16 residues. CDR3 protein: CSVELKAGVGAETQYF. The CDR3 DNA sequence: TGCAGCGTTGAATTAAAGGCAGGGGTTGGGGCAGAGACCCAGTACTTC.

CDR3 sequence: CASSSGQAYNEQFF. The CDR3 DNA reads TGTGCCAGCAGCTCAGGGCAGGCCTACAATGAGCAGTTCTTC. V and J are TRBV11-3 and TRBJ2-1; D is perhaps TRBD1 (5 bases). Per the germline V gene, CDR1 is SGHNT and CDR2 is YENEEA. V lost 4 bases and J 2 bases, leaving 9 bases between the germline ends. This CDR3 has 14 residues.

The rearrangement uses TRBV7-3 and TRBJ2-3, with 10 bases identical to TRBD2. The CDR3 runs 15 residues. V was pared by 3 bases and J by 4 bases, with 4 bases of the junction left unmatched. Germline V gene lookup returns CDR1 SGHTA and CDR2 FQGTGA. Written as DNA, the CDR3 is TGTGCCAGCAGCTTCCAGCGGGAGGGCGCAGATACGCAGTATTTT. This encodes CASSFQREGADTQYF.

V is TRBV7-3 and J is TRBJ2-3; 14 nucleotides match TRBD2. This CDR3 comprises 15 residues. Germline V gene sequence: CDR1 SGHTA, CDR2 FQGTGA. The V segment lost 5 bases and the J segment 5 bases; nucleotides outside the gene matches: 3. The CDR3 nucleotides read TGTGCCAGCAGCCGGACTAGCGGGAGGCAAGATACGCAGTATTTT. Protein sequence: CASSRTSGRQDTQYF.